The sequence of this T cell receptor (beta chain) was determined in a study of T cell changes during pregnancy in multiple sclerosis. Produced via immunoSEQ multiplex PCR; TCRdb's table is partial and in-frame only. The sample lists tens of thousands of clones; approximately 89% were seen once. Germline V gene lookup returns CDR1 SSHAT and CDR2 FNYEAQ (reference sequence). There are 17 residues in the CDR3. Trimming removed 7 bases from V and 5 bases from J, with 23 bases in between. This sequence joins TRBV7-7 and TRBJ2-2; possible D gene TRBD1, 8 bases. This receptor was taken from a female donor with multiple sclerosis, enrolled in a pregnancy study. The input for sequencing was CD8+ T cells from peripheral blood mononuclear cells, taken in the third trimester of pregnancy. The CDR3 sequence: CASTPLGGTGGTGELFF. The CDR3 DNA sequence: TGTGCCAGCACCCCCCTGGGAGGGACAGGCGGGACCGGGGAGCTGTTTTTT.